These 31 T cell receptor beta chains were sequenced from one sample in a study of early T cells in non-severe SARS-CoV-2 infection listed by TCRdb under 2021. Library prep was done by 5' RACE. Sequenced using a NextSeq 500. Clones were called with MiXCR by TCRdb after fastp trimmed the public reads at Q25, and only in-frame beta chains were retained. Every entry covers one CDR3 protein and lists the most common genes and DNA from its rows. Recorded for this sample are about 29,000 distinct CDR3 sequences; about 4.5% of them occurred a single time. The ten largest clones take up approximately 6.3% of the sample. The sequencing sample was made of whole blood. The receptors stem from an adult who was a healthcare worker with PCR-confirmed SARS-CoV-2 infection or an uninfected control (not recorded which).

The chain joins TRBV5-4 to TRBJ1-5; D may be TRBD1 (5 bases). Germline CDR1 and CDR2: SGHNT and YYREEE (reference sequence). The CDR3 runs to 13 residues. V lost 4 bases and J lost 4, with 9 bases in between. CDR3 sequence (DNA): TGTGCCAGCAGCCGATGGGGGAATCAGCCCCAGCATTTT. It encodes CASSRWGNQPQHF.

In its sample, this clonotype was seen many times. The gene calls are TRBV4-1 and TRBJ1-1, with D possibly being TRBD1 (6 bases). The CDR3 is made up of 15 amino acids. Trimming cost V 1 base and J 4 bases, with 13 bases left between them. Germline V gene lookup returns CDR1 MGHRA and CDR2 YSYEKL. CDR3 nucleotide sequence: TGCGCCAGCAGCCAAGTCTGGACAGCTGTCACTGAAGCTTTCTTT. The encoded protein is CASSQVWTAVTEAFF.

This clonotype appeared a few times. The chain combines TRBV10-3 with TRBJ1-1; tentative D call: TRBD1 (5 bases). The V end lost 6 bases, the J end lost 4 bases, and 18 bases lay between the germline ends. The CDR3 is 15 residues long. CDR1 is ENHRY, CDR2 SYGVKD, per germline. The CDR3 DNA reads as TGTGCCATCAGCCTTGGGACCGAGACACCCACTGAAGCTTTCTTT. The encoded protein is CAISLGTETPTEAFF.

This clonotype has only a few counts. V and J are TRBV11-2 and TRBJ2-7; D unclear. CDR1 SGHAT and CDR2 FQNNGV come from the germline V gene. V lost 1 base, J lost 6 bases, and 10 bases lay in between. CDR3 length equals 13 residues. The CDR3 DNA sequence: TGTGCCAGCAGCTTAGTCAGGTTTAGCGAGCAGTACTTC. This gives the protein CASSLVRFSEQYF.

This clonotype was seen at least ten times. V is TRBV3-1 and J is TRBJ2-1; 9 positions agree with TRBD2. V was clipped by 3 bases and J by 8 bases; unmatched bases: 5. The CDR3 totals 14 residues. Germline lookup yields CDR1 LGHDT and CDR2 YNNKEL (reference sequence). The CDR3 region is CASSHGSGSDEQFF. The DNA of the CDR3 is TGTGCCAGCAGCCATGGTAGCGGGAGCGATGAGCAGTTCTTC.

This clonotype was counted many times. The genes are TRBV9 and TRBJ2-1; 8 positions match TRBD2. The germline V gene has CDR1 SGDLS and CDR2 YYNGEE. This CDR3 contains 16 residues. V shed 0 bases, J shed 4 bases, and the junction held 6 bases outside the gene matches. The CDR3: CASSVAPGGQYNEQFF. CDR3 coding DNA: TGTGCCAGCAGCGTAGCCCCGGGGGGGCAATACAATGAGCAGTTCTTC. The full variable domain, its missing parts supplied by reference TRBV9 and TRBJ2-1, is DSGVTQTPKHLITATGQRVTLRCSPRSGDLSVYWYQQSLDQGLQFLIQYYNGEERAKGNILERFSAQQFPDLHSELNLSSLELGDSALYFCASSVAPGGQYNEQFFGPGTRLTVL.

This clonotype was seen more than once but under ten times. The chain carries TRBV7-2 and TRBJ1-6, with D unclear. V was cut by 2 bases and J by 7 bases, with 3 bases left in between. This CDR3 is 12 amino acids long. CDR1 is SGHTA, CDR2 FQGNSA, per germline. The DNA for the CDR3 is TGTGCCAGCAGCTTAAACAATTCACCCCTCCACTTT. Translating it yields CASSLNNSPLHF.

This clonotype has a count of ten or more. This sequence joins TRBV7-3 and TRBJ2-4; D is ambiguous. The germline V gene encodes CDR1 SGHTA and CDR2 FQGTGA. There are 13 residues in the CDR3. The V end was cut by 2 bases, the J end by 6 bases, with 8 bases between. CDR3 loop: CASSLSGGNIQYF. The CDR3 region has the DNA TGTGCCAGCAGCTTATCAGGCGGAAACATTCAGTACTTC.

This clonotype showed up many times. The CDR3 coding sequence is TGTGCCAGCTCACCACCGACCGGGACCTACACTGAAGCTTTCTTT. It specifies CASSPPTGTYTEAFF. This sequence joins TRBV18 and TRBJ1-1, with D possibly matching TRBD1 (5 bases). CDR1 is KGHSH, CDR2 LQKENI, per germline. V lost 0 bases, J lost 3 bases, and 11 bases lay in between. This CDR3 spans 15 amino acids.

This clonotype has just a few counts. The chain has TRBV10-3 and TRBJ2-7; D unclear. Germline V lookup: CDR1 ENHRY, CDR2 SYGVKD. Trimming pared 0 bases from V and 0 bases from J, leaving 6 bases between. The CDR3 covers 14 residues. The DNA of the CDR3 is TGTGCCATCAGTGAGTCCGTATACTCCTACGAGCAGTACTTC. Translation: CAISESVYSYEQYF.

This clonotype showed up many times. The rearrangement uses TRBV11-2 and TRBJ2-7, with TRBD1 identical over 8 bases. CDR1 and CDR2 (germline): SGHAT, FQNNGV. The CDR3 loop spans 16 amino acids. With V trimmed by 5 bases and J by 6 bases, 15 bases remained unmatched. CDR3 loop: CASSVTGTGSLGEQYF. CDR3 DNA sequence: TGTGCCAGCAGCGTTACCGGGACAGGCTCTCTAGGCGAGCAGTACTTC.

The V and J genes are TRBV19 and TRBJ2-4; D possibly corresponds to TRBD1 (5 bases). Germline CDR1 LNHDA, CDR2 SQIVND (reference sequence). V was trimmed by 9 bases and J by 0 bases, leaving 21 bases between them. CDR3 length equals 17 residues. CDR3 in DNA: TGTGCCAGCACCAGGGTTGTAGCCGATAAAGCCAAAAACATTCAGTACTTC. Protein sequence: CASTRVVADKAKNIQYF.

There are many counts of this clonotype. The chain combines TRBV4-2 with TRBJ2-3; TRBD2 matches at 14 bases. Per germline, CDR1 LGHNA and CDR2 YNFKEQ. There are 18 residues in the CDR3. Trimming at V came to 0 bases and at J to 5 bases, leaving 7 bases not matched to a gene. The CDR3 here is CASSQERGLAGVKDTQYF. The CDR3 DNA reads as TGTGCCAGCAGCCAAGAGCGGGGACTAGCGGGGGTAAAAGATACGCAGTATTTT.

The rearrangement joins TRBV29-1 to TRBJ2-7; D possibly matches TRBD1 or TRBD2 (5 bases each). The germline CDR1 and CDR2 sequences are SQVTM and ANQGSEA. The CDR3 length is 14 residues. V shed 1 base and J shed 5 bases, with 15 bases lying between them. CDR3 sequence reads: CSVEGGTLLDEQYF. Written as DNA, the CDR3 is TGCAGCGTTGAAGGGGGGACCCTACTTGACGAGCAGTACTTC.

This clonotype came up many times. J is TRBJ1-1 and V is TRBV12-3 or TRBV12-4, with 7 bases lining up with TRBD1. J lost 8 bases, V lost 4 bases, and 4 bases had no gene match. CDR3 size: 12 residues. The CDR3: CASSYEQGEAFF. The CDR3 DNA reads TGTGCCAGCAGTTATGAACAGGGGGAAGCTTTCTTT.

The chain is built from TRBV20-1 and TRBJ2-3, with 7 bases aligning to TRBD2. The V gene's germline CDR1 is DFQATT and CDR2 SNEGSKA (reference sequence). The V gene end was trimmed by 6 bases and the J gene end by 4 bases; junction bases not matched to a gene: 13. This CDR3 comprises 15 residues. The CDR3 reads CSARVLSGIPDTQYF. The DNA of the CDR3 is TGCAGTGCACGAGTCCTCAGCGGGATACCAGATACGCAGTATTTT.

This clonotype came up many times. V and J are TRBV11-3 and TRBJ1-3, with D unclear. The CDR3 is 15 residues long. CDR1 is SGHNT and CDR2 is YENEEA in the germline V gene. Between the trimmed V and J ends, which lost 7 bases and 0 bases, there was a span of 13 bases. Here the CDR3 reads CASNYGVASGNTIYF. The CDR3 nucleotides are TGTGCCAGCAACTATGGGGTGGCCTCTGGAAACACCATATATTTT.

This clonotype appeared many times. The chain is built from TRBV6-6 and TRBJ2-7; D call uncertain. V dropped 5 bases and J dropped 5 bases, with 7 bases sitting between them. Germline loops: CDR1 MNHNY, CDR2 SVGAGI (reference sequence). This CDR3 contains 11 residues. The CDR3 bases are TGTGCCAGCAGTGCGTCTAACGAGCAGTACTTC. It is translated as CASSASNEQYF.

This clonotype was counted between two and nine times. CDR3: CASSQDTSGYNEQFF. The DNA of the CDR3 is TGCGCCAGCAGCCAAGATACTAGCGGCTACAATGAGCAGTTCTTC. The V and J genes are TRBV4-1 and TRBJ2-1; 8 bases are a match to TRBD2. The germline V gene has CDR1 MGHRA and CDR2 YSYEKL. J gave up 3 bases and V 0 bases, and 1 base lay outside the gene matches. This CDR3 is 15 amino acids long.

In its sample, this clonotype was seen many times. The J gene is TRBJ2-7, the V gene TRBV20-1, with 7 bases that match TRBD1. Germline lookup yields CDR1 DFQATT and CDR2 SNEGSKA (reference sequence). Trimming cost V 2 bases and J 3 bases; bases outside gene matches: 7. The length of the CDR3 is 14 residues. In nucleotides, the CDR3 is TGCAGTGCTAGACAGGCAGACAGGGACTACGAGCAGTACTTC. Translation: CSARQADRDYEQYF.

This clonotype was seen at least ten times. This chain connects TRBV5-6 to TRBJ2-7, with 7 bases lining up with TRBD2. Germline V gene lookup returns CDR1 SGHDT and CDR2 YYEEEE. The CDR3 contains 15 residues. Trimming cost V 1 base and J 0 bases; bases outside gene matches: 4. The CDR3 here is CASSLWRGNSYEQYF. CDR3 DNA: TGTGCCAGCAGCTTGTGGCGGGGGAACTCCTACGAGCAGTACTTC.

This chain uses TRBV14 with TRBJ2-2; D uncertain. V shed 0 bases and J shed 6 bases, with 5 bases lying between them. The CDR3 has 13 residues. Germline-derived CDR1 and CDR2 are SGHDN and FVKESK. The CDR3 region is CASSQDKAGELFF. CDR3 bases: TGTGCCAGCAGCCAAGACAAGGCCGGGGAGCTGTTTTTT.

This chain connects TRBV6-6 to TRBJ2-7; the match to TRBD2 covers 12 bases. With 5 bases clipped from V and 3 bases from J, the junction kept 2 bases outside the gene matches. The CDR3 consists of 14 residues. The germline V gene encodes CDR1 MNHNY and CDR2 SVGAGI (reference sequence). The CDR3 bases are TGTGCCAGCAGTCTAGCGGGGGGGATCTACGAGCAGTACTTC. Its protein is CASSLAGGIYEQYF.

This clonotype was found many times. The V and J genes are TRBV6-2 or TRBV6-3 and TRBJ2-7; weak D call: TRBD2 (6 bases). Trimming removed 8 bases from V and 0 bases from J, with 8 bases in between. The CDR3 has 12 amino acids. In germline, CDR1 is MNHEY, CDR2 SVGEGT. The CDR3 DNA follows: TGTGCCAGCGGGAGGATCTCCTACGAGCAGTACTTC. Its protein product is CASGRISYEQYF.

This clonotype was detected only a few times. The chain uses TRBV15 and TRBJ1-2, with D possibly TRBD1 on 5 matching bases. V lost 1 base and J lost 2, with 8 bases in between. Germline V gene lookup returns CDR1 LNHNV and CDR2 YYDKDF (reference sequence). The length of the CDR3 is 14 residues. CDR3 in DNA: TGTGCCACCAGCAGAGGGGGGAACAACTATGGCTACACCTTC. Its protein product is CATSRGGNNYGYTF.

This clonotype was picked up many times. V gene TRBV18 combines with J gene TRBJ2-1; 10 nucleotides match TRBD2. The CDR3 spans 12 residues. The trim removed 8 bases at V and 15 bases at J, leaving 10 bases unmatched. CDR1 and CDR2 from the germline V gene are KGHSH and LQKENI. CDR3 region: CASLAGDSLPFF. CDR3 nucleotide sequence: TGTGCCAGCCTAGCGGGGGACTCACTGCCGTTCTTC.

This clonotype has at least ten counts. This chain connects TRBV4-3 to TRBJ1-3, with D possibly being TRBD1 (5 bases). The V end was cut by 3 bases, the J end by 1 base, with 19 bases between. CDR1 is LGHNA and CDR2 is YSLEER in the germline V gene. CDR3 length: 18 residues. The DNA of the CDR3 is TGCGCCAGCAGCCACCAGGCCCCAGGGCCCGGGTCTGGAAACACCATATATTTT. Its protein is CASSHQAPGPGSGNTIYF.

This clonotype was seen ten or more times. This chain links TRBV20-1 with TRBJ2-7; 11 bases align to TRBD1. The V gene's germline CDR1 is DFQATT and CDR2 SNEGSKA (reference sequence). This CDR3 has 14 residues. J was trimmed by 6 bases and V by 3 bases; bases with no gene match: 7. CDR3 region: CSARSRDRGFEQYF. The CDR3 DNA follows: TGCAGTGCTAGGTCGAGGGACAGGGGGTTCGAGCAGTACTTC.

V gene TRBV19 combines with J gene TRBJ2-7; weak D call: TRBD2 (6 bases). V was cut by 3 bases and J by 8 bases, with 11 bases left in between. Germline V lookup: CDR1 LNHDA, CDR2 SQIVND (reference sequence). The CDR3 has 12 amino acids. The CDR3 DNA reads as TGTGCCAGTAGTATGCTTGCGGGGAAGCAGTACTTC. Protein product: CASSMLAGKQYF.

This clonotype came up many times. DNA for the CDR3: TGTGCCAGCAGACGCGCCAGCCTGAACACTGAAGCTTTCTTT. This codes for CASRRASLNTEAFF. V is TRBV6-1 and J is TRBJ1-1; D remains ambiguous. CDR1 MNHNS and CDR2 SASEGT come from the germline V gene. The CDR3 spans 14 residues. V was cut by 6 bases and J by 0 bases, with 11 bases left in between.

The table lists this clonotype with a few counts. Written as DNA, the CDR3 is TGTGCCAGCTCACCACGGGCAGGGGGCAGCGAGACCCAGTACTTC. Residues: CASSPRAGGSETQYF. The rearrangement uses TRBV18 and TRBJ2-5; 8 bases fit TRBD1. Per germline, CDR1 KGHSH and CDR2 LQKENI. With V trimmed by 1 base and J by 5 bases, 6 bases remained unmatched. The CDR3 contains 15 residues. The full variable domain, completed using reference TRBV18 and TRBJ2-5, is NAGVMQNPRHLVRRRGQEARLRCSPMKGHSHVYWYRQLPEEGLKFMVYLQKENIIDESGMPKERFSAEFPKEGPSILRIQQVVRGDSAAYFCASSPRAGGSETQYFGPGTRLLVL.